This T cell receptor beta chain was captured in a study of T-cell memory formation after mild COVID-19. Whole-study findings and limits: Cross-reactive memory seemingly joined, as some responding clones were found in pre-infection memory. Among CD4+ contracting clones, most were CM and EM, and CD8+ ones EMRA. CD4/CD8 balance held among clones contracting day 15 to 85, and later expanders leaned CD4+.

As regards this clonotype: What it recognizes is unknown.

Amplification by 5'RACE using constant-segment primers produced TCR alpha and TCR beta cDNA libraries that carried sample barcodes and UMIs. TCRdb re-called the 5' RACE reads with MiXCR, one entry per CDR3 protein. This table has about 320,000 distinct CDR3 sequences, approximately 14% appearing once. Sequencing used PBMCs or a T cell subset sorted from them (not recorded which). This receptor was taken from a man younger than 35 who had mild COVID-19 (a few samples of this study predate the infection). Cell type and time point are not known.

The CDR3 nucleotides read TGTGCCAGCAGTTCAGACAGGACCTATGGCTACACCTTC. It is translated as CASSSDRTYGYTF. The chain couples TRBV6-6 to TRBJ1-2; perhaps TRBD1 as D (6 bases). The V end was cut by 4 bases, the J end by 4 bases, with 10 bases between. The germline V gene has CDR1 MNHNY and CDR2 SVGAGI (reference sequence). This CDR3 spans 13 amino acids.